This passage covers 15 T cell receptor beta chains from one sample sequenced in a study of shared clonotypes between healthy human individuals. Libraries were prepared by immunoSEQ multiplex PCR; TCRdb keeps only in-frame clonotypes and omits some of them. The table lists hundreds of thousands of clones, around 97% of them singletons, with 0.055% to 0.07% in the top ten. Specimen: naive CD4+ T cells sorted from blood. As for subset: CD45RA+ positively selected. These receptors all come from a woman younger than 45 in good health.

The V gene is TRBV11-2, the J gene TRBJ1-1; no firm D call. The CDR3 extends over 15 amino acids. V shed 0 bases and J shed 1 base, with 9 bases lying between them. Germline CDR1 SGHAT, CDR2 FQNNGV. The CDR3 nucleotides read TGTGCCAGCAGCTTAGATAGGAGAGCGAACACTGAAGCTTTCTTT. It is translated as CASSLDRRANTEAFF.

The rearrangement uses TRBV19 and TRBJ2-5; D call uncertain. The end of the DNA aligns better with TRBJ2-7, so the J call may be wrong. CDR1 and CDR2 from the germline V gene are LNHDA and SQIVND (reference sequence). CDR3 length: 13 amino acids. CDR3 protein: CASNDGRSYEQYF. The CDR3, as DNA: TGTGCCAGTAATGACGGACGATCCTACGAGCAGTACTTC.

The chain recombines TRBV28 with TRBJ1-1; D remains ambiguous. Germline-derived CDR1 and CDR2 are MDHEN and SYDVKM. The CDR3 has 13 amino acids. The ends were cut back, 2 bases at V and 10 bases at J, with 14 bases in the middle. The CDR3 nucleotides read TGTGCCAGCAGTTTAGAAGTCGGGCCGCCAGCTTTCTTT. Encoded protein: CASSLEVGPPAFF.

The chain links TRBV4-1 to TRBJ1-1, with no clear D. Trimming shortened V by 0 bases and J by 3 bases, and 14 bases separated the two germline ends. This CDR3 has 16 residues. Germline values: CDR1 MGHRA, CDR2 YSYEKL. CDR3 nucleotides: TGCGCCAGCAGCCAAGACGCTTGGGAACAGTACACTGAAGCTTTCTTT. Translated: CASSQDAWEQYTEAFF.

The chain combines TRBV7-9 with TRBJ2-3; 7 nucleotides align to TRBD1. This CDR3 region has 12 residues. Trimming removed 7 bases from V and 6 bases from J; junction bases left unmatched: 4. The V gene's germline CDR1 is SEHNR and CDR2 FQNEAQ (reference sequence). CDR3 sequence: CASTPGGDTQYF. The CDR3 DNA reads TGTGCCAGCACCCCAGGGGGTGATACGCAGTATTTT.

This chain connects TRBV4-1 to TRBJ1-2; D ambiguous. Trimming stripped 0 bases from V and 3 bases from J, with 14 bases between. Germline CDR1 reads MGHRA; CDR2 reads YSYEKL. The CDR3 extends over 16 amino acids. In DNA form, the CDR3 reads TGCGCCAGCAGCCAAGATTTCGGGCCCCGGGACTATGGCTACACCTTC. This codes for CASSQDFGPRDYGYTF.

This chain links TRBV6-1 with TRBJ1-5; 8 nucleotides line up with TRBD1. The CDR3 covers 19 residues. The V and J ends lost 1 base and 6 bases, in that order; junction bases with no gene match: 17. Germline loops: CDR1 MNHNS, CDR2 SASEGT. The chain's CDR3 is CASSEGGWTGRFSSQPQHF. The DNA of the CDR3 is TGTGCCAGCAGTGAAGGAGGGTGGACAGGGCGGTTCTCGAGTCAGCCCCAGCATTTT.

CDR3 sequence: CATVNPSVRREQFF. The CDR3 DNA sequence: TGTGCTACAGTGAATCCGTCGGTAAGGAGGGAGCAGTTCTTC. The gene calls are TRBV19 and TRBJ2-1; D may be TRBD2 (5 bases). This CDR3 is built from 14 residues. Looked up from germline, CDR1 is LNHDA and CDR2 is SQIVND (reference sequence).

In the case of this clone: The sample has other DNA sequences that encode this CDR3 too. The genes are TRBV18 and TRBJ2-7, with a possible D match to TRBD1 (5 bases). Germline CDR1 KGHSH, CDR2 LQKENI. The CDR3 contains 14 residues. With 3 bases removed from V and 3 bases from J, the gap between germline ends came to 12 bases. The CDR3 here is CASSPPGWGYEQYF. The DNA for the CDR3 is TGTGCCAGCTCACCCCCAGGGTGGGGCTACGAGCAGTACTTC. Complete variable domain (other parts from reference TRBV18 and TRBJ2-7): NAGVMQNPRHLVRRRGQEARLRCSPMKGHSHVYWYRQLPEEGLKFMVYLQKENIIDESGMPKERFSAEFPKEGPSILRIQQVVRGDSAAYFCASSPPGWGYEQYFGPGTRLTVT.

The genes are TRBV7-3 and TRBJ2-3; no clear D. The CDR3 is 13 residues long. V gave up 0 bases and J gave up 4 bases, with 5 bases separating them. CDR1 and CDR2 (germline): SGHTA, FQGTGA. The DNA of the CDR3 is TGTGCCAGCAGCTTAACAACCCCAGATACGCAGTATTTT. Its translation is CASSLTTPDTQYF.

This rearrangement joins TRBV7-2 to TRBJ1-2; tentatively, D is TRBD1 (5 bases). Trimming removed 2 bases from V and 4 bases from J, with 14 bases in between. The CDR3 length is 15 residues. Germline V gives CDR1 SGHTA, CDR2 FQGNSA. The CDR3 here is CASSLWAGQAYGYTF. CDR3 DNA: TGTGCCAGCAGCTTATGGGCAGGGCAGGCCTATGGCTACACCTTC.

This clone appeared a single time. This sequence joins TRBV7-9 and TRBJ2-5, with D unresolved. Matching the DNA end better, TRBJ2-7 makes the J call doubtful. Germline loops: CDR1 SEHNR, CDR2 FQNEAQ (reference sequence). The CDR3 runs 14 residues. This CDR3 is CASSLGEASYEQYF. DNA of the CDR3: TGTGCCAGCAGCTTAGGCGAGGCCTCCTACGAGCAGTACTTC.

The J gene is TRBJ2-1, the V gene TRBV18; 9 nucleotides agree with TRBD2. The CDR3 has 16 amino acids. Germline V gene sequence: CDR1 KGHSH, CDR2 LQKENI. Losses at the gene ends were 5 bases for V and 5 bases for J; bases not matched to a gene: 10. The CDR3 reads CASSEVSAGGNNEQFF. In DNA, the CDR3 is TGTGCCAGCTCAGAGGTCTCAGCGGGAGGTAACAATGAGCAGTTCTTC.

Here the CDR3 DNA reads TGTGCCAGCAGTTTTAAAGGGGCGCCCTTTCTTTACGAGCAGTACTTC. It is translated as CASSFKGAPFLYEQYF. The V call is TRBV27, the J call TRBJ2-7, with a possible D match to TRBD1 (5 bases). CDR1 and CDR2 (germline): MNHEY, SMNVEV (reference sequence). CDR3 size: 16 residues. V was cut by 3 bases and J by 4 bases, with 19 bases left in between.

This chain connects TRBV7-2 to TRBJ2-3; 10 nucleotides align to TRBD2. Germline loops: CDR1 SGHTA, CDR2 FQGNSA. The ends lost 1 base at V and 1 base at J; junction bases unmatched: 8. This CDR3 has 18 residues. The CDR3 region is CASSLGAAGTSGTDTQYF. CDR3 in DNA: TGTGCCAGCAGCTTAGGAGCCGCCGGGACTAGCGGCACAGATACGCAGTATTTT.